This TCR beta chain was retrieved from a study of radiation and T cells in renal cell carcinoma (dated by TCRdb to 2018 to 2020). Study-wide context: TCR beta sequencing covered roughly 53 samples in total, comprising 25 or so tumors and roughly 27 peripheral blood samples. The final blood draw took place at 4 weeks after radiation, the same time as nephrectomy. Across all 50 or so samples, under 5,000,000 unique CDR3 nucleotide sequences, encoding 2,658,974 unique CDR3 amino acid sequences, were identified. Points the paper makes about the study in general: Changes in the blood repertoire were not tracked past 4 weeks after treatment. No pretreatment tumor biopsies were available, so the baseline intratumoral presence of clonotypes could not be determined. An increase in top tumor clonotypes in blood was observed from baseline to 2 weeks post-radiation, followed by contraction by 4 weeks, which was taken to suggest transient expansion of tumor-resident clones. Because the trial had a single-armed design, the trial could not examine how radiation dose or scheduling affected the TCR repertoire.

TCR beta libraries were generated from genomic DNA with the immunoSEQ kit, following the manufacturer's recommendations. To prepare libraries, a first multiplex PCR with proprietary primers was run, followed by a second PCR that added unique barcodes, and a bead cleanup was done after each round. Each sample batch included a kit-provided positive control reaction and a negative control reaction. The final libraries underwent checking on an Agilent 4200 TapeStation D1000 ScreenTape, volumetric pooling, and quantification by qPCR. Sequencing ran on an Illumina NextSeq500 with a MidOutput 150-cycle cartridge, using 156 Read1 and 15 Index1 cycles with kit custom primers. The pooled library was loaded at around 1 pM, and approximately 20% PhiX control was spiked in. As for the original processing: Vendor-processed data were analyzed in R, with a clonotype defined as all T cells sharing the same CDR3 nucleotide sequence. For clone abundance analyses, frequencies were normalized to the 10,000 most abundant clones per sample. Before analysis, public T cell clones were removed, and these numbered fewer than six per sample on average. An abundance difference of at least 32-fold between compartments was the criterion for calling clonotypes tumor-enriched or baseline blood-enriched. Clonotypes expanded or contracted between blood time points were identified with a beta-binomial differential abundance model. The Baroni-Urbani and Buser coefficient was used to measure tumor-blood repertoire similarity, and groups were compared with two-tailed Wilcoxon tests in R. Sourced from immuneACCESS, this table was stored by TCRdb with only in-frame sequences that have V and J called. A share of the clones is absent; for the studies checked, an unresolved V gene accounts for under half, and the remainder has no known explanation. Clone size and V and J calls were adopted from that table, with D and trimming inferred from the DNA. The sample data list 97,000 or so clones, and 65% to 90% of these were observed just once. Under 8.5% of the sample goes to the ten largest clones.

The time point label on this specimen signifies: blood 4 weeks post-SBRT, at nephrectomy. The treatment or condition label on this specimen signifies: 15 Gy SBRT to primary tumor, nephrectomy 4 weeks later. Samples came from a clinical trial, in which primary renal cell carcinomas received 15 Gy stereotactic body radiation therapy followed by nephrectomy 4 weeks later. To track tumor-enriched clonotypes, serial peripheral blood was sampled from radiation-treated patients at baseline and at 2 weeks and 4 weeks after SBRT. Renal cell carcinoma with clear cell pathology was present in all patients. Genomic DNA for TCR sequencing was prepared using the QIAamp DNA Blood Mini Kit (Qiagen). The analyses included just those samples that passed every quality control check. The CDR3 spans 12 residues, from the cysteine through the phenylalanine. Just CDR3 DNA is preserved here, 36 bases in frame from base 1. The trim is 3 bases for V and 5 bases for J, with a gap of 5 bases between the germline ends. The germline V gene (reference sequence) sets CDR1 to LNHDA and CDR2 to SQIVND.

Comment on this clone: Its specific antigen is unknown. Base qualities are not at hand, and no much larger clone is one base apart.

This clonotype was sampled from a man aged 55 to 70 with renal cell carcinoma. The chain is encoded by TRBV19 joined to TRBJ1-5; no confident D gene assignment can be made. The starting material was blood, obtained from a patient whose treatment included radiotherapy and nephrectomy. The CDR3 has the sequence CASSMADQPQHF. The DNA is TGTGCCAGTAGTATGGCGGATCAGCCCCAGCATTTT.